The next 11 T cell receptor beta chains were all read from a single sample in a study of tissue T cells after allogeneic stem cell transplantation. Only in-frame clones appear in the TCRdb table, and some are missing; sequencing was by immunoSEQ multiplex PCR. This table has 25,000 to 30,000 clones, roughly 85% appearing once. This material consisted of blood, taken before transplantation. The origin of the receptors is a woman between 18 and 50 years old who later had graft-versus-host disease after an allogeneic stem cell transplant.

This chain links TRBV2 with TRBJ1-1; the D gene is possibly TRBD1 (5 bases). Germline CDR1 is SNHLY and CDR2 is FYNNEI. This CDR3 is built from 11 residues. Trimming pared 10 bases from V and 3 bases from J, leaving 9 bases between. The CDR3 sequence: CATTEDTEAFF. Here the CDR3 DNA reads TGTGCCACGACAGAGGACACTGAAGCTTTCTTT.

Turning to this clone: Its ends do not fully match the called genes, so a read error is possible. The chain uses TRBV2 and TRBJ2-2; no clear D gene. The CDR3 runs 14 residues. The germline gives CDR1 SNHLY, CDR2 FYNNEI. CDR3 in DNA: TGTGCCACCACGCCGGAGCCGAACCCCGGGGAGCTGTTTTTT. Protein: CATTPEPNPGELFF.

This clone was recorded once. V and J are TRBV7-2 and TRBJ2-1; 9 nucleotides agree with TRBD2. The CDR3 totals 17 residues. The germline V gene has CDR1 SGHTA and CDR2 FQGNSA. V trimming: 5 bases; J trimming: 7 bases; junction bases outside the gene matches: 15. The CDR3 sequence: CASSPPWGGGAWNEQFF. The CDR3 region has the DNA TGTGCCAGCAGCCCCCCTTGGGGCGGGGGGGCGTGGAATGAGCAGTTCTTC.

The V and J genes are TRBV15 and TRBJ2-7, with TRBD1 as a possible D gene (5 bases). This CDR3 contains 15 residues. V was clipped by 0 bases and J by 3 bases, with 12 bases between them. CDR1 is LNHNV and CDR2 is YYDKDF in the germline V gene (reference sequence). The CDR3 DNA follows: TGTGCCACCAGCAGAGAGGACACGCAATACTACGAGCAGTACTTC. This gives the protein CATSREDTQYYEQYF.

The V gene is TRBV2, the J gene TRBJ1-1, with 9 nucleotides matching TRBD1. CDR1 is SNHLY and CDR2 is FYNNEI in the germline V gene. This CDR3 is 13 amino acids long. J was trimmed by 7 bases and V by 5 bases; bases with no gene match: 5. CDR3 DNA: TGTGCCAGCAGTTTCGGGACAGGGATTGAAGCTTTCTTT. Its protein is CASSFGTGIEAFF.

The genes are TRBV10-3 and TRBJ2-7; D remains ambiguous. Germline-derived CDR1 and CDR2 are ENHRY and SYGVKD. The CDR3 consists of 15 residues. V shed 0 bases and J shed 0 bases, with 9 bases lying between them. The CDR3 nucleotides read TGTGCCATCAGTGAGTCGTATCAGCTCTCCTACGAGCAGTACTTC. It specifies CAISESYQLSYEQYF.

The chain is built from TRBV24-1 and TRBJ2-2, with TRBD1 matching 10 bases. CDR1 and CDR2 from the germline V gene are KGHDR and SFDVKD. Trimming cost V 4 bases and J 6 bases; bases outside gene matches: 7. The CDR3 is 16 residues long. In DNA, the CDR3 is TGTGCCACCAGTGACCCGGGACAGGGGATAGCCGGGGAGCTGTTTTTT. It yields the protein CATSDPGQGIAGELFF.

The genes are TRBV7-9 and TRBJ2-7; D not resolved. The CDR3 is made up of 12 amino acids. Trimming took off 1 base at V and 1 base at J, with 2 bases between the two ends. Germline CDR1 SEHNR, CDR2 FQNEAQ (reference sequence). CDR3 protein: CASSLESYEQYF. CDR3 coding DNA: TGTGCCAGCAGCTTAGAATCCTACGAGCAGTACTTC.

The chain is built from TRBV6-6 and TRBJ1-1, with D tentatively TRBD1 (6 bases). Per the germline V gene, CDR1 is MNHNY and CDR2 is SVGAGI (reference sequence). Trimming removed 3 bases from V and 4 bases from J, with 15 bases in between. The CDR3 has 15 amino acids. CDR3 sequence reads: CASSYVQGPGTEAFF. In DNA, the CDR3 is TGTGCCAGCAGTTATGTACAGGGTCCGGGCACTGAAGCTTTCTTT.

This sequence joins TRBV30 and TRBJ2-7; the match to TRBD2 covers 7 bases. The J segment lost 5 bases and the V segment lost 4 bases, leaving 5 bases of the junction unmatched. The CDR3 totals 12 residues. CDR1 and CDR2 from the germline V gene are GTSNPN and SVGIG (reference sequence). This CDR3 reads CAWKRDYHEQYF. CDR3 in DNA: TGTGCCTGGAAAAGGGACTACCACGAGCAGTACTTC. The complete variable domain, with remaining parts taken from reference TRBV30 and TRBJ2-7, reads SQTIHQWPATLVQPVGSPLSLECTVEGTSNPNLYWYRQAAGRGLQLLFYSVGIGQISSEVPQNLSASRPQDRQFILSSKKLLLSDSGFYLCAWKRDYHEQYFGPGTRLTVT.

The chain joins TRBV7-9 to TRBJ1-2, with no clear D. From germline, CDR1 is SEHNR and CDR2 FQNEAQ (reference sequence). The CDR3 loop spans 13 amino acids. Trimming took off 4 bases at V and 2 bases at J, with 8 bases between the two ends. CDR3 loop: CASSSNLNYGYTF. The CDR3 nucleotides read TGTGCCAGCAGCTCCAATTTAAACTATGGCTACACCTTC.